One TCR beta chain is described in this entry. This entry is derived from a study of blood T cell repertoires in COVID-19. At the level of the study: Collection of acute and convalescent COVID-19 samples took place in the United States, Italy and Spain. The cDNA or gDNA used as material had been derived from T cells, B-cell-depleted T cells, or PBMCs.

In the study's own analysis: Estimation of nucleated cell counts relied on the amplification of reference gene primers. TCRdb keeps only in-frame clones here, not all; method: immunoSEQ multiplex PCR. That table furnishes V, J and clone size, whereas the DNA furnished D and trimming. The sample consists of approximately 260,000 clones, around 81% of them appearing once. Each recovered donor of Cohort 3 presented with two negative PCRs, clearance, or symptom resolution. Per the germline V gene, CDR1 is ENHRY and CDR2 is SYGVKD. The V gene lost 4 bases and the J gene lost 9 bases, with 16 bases spanning the gap. This CDR3 has 14 amino acids.

The rearrangement links TRBV10-3 to TRBJ1-3; D not certain. Source material: PBMCs or T cells enriched from blood (not recorded which). This receptor was obtained from a man in his forties or fifties who had recovered from COVID-19. The CDR3 sequence: CAISARGGYGTIYF. For the CDR3, the DNA is TGTGCCATCAGTGCTCGGGGTGGTTACGGCACCATATATTTT.